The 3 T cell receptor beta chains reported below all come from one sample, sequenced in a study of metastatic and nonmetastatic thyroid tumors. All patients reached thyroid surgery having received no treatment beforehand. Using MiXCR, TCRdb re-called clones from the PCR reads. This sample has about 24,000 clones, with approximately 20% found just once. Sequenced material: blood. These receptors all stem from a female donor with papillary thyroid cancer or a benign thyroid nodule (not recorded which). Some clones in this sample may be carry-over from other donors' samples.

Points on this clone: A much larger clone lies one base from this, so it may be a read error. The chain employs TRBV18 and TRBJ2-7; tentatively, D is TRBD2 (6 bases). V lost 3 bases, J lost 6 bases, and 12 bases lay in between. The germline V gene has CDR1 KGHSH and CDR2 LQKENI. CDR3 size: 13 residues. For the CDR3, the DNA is TGTGCCAGCTCACCCAGAGACGGGGGCGAGCAGTACTTC. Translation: CASSPRDGGEQYF.

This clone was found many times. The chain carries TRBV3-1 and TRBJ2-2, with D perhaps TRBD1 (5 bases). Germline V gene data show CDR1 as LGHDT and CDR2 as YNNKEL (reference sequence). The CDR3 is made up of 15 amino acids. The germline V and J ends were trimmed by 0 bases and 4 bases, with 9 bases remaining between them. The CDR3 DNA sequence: TGTGCCAGCAGCCAAGAAGAGCAGGGCACCGGGGAGCTGTTTTTT. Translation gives CASSQEEQGTGELFF.

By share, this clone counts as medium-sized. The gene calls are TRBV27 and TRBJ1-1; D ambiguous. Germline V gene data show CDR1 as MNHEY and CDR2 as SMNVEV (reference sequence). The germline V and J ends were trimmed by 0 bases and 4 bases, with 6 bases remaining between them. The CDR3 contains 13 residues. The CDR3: CASSLSYGTEAFF. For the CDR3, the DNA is TGTGCCAGCAGTTTATCCTACGGCACTGAAGCTTTCTTT.